The rows below give T cell receptor beta chains drawn from one sample of a study of blood T cell repertoires in COVID-19. Only in-frame clones appear in the TCRdb table, and some are missing; sequencing was by immunoSEQ multiplex PCR. This sample has approximately 330,000 clones, with 65% to 90% found just once. Sequenced material: PBMCs or T cells enriched from blood (not recorded which). The receptor set was obtained from a woman aged 40 to 50 with acute COVID-19. CDR3s include the opening cysteine and the closing phenylalanine or tryptophan. D genes are given only for firm matches. Some rows have no size entry. The others give once, few or many, or a class for an expanded clone.

v_call,d_call,j_call,clone_size,cdr3_nt,cdr3_aa
TRBV11-2,NA,TRBJ2-1,NA,TGTGCCAGCAGCTTAAGGAGCGATCGCTCCTACAATGAGCAGTTCTTC,CASSLRSDRSYNEQFF
TRBV6-5,TRBD1,TRBJ1-1,NA,TGTGCCAGCAGTTACTTCGGCGGGACAGGGTTTGAAGCTTTCTTT,CASSYFGGTGFEAFF
TRBV6-2/TRBV6-3,TRBD1,TRBJ2-3,NA,TGTGCCAGCAGTGGGGACGATCGTACAGGGGCTGGCACAGATACGCAGTATTTT,CASSGDDRTGAGTDTQYF
TRBV10-3,NA,TRBJ1-1,once,TGTGCCATCAGTGAGCCCACGCTGCGGAACACTGAAGCTTTCTTT,CAISEPTLRNTEAFF
TRBV28,TRBD2,TRBJ2-1,NA,TGTGCCAGCAGCCGCATTAGCGGGAGCTCTTACAATGAGCAGTTCTTC,CASSRISGSSYNEQFF
TRBV7-8,NA,TRBJ1-6,few,TGTGCCAGCAGCTCCCTCCACAGGAGCTCCTATAATTCACCCCTCCACTTT,CASSSLHRSSYNSPLHF
TRBV2,NA,TRBJ1-2,NA,TGTGCCAGCAGTGAACACGGGGGGAGCTATGGCTACACCTTC,CASSEHGGSYGYTF
TRBV6-7,TRBD2,TRBJ2-7,NA,TGTGCCAGCACCTCGGGGCTAGCGGGAGGCACGCGCGGGGAGCAGTACTTC,CASTSGLAGGTRGEQYF
TRBV19,NA,TRBJ2-1,NA,TGTGCCAGCGGGGGGCGGAGGGGCTACAATGAGCAGTTCTTC,CASGGRRGYNEQFF
TRBV3-1/TRBV3-2,NA,TRBJ2-5,NA,TGTGCCAGCAGCCAATATCCGAGTCAAGAGACCCAGTACTTC,CASSQYPSQETQYF
TRBV18,TRBD2,TRBJ2-7,once,TGTGCCAGCTCACCTAGACTAGCGGGAATTTACGAGCAGTACTTC,CASSPRLAGIYEQYF
TRBV5-1,TRBD1,TRBJ2-6,NA,TGCGCCAGCAACACGGGACAGGATCCCTCTGGGGCCAACGTCCTGACTTTC,CASNTGQDPSGANVLTF
TRBV18,TRBD2,TRBJ2-3,NA,TGTGCCAGCTCACCAGTGAGTACTAGCGGGGGTCCCGAGACGTCGCAGTATTTT,CASSPVSTSGGPETSQYF
TRBV2,NA,TRBJ1-3,NA,TGTGCCAGCAGTGATAACCCAGGGGACACCATATATTTT,CASSDNPGDTIYF
TRBV11-1,NA,TRBJ1-5,NA,TGTGCCAGCAGCTCGGGAAGCAATCAGCCCCAGCATTTT,CASSSGSNQPQHF
TRBV28,TRBD1,TRBJ1-2,NA,TGTGCCAGCAGTCACGACAGGGTTAGTTATGGCTACACCTTC,CASSHDRVSYGYTF
TRBV5-3,NA,TRBJ1-1,NA,TGTGCCAGAAGCTTGGGGACTTTGGTAATGGCTTTCTTT,CARSLGTLVMAFF
TRBV7-2,NA,TRBJ1-5,once,TGTGCCAGCAGCTTACCTAATCAGCCCCAGCATTTT,CASSLPNQPQHF
TRBV27,NA,TRBJ2-7,NA,TGTGCCAGCAGTATTGGGGCAGGGTTTACGAACTACGAGCAGTACTTC,CASSIGAGFTNYEQYF
TRBV4-1,TRBD1,TRBJ1-4,NA,TGCGCCAGCAGCCAAGAGGGACAGGGGATGTATGAAAAACTGTTTTTT,CASSQEGQGMYEKLFF
TRBV9,NA,TRBJ2-5,NA,TGTGCCAGCAGCGTAGCCCCCTCAGAGACCCAGTACTTC,CASSVAPSETQYF
TRBV18,TRBD1,TRBJ1-5,NA,TGTGCCAGCTCACCAGGGACAGGGGCCCATCAGCCCCAGCATTTT,CASSPGTGAHQPQHF
TRBV6-5,TRBD2,TRBJ2-1,NA,TGTGCCAGCAGTCAAAGGACTAGCGGGACTAATGAGCAGTTCTTC,CASSQRTSGTNEQFF
TRBV5-1,TRBD1,TRBJ2-7,NA,TGCGCCAGCAGCGAAGGGACAGCCATCTCCTACGAGCAGTACTTC,CASSEGTAISYEQYF
TRBV18,NA,TRBJ2-6,NA,TGTGCCAGCTCACCACTTTCCAGGTTCTCTGGGGCCAACGTCCTGACTTTC,CASSPLSRFSGANVLTF
TRBV4-3,TRBD1,TRBJ1-3,few,TGCGCCAGCAGCCCGGCATTAGGGGGCTCAGCTGGAAACACCATATATTTT,CASSPALGGSAGNTIYF
TRBV5-1,NA,TRBJ2-3,NA,TGCGCCAGCAGCCCCACCACGTCGGGAGTTGGAGATACGCAGTATTTT,CASSPTTSGVGDTQYF
TRBV29-1,TRBD1,TRBJ2-2,few,TGCAGCGTTGTGGGGACAGGGGTCGAAAGGAACACCGGGGAGCTGTTTTTT,CSVVGTGVERNTGELFF
TRBV2,TRBD1,TRBJ2-2,NA,TGTGCCAGCATGACAGGGAGTGTCGGGGAGCTGTTTTTT,CASMTGSVGELFF
TRBV12-5,TRBD1,TRBJ1-2,NA,TGTGCTAGTGGTTTGGTACGGGTGACAGGGATTAAGGTGAGTGGCTACACCTTC,CASGLVRVTGIKVSGYTF
TRBV9,NA,TRBJ2-3,NA,TGTGCCAGCAGCGGTGCAGGGGTTAGTACGGCAGATACGCAGTATTTT,CASSGAGVSTADTQYF
TRBV7-8,NA,TRBJ2-7,NA,TGTGCCAGCAGCTTAGCCAACAGGGAGTTTTGGGGCGAGCAGTACTTC,CASSLANREFWGEQYF